This TCR beta chain was obtained from a study of cytomegalovirus exposure and HLA in healthy donors. Points on this clone: The antigen remains unidentified.

The CDR3 is 17 amino acids. V was shortened by 4 bases and J by 0 bases, with 16 bases between the two germline ends. CDR1 and CDR2 (germline): ENHRY, SYGVKD. Study-wide findings and caveats: The authors later found most CMV-associated TCR beta chains appeared HLA-restricted.

The study ran its PCR with 60 Vbeta and 13 Jbeta primers. TCRdb keeps only in-frame clones here, not all; method: immunoSEQ multiplex PCR. The sample has about 180,000 clones; roughly 84% are singletons. This chain links TRBV10-3 with TRBJ1-5; no definite D call. What was sequenced was PBMCs. The sequence was collected from a boy between 2 and 15 years old in good health and CMV-seronegative. The CDR3 loop is CAISGRGGLDSNQPQHF. The CDR3, as DNA: TGTGCCATCAGTGGGCGCGGAGGGTTGGATAGCAATCAGCCCCAGCATTTT.